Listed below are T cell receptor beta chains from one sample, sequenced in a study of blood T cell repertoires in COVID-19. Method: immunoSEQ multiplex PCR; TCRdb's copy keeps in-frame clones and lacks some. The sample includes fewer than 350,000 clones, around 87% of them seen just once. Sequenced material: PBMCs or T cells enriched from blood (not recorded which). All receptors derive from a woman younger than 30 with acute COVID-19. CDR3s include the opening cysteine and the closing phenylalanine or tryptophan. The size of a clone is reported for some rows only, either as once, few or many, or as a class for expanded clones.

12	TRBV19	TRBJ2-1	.	CASSRDYGEQFF
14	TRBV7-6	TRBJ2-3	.	CASSPDRVTDTQYF
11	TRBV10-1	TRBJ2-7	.	CASGRVDEQYF
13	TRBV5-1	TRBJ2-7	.	CASRPDSNYEQYF
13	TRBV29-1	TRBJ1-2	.	CSVEEQGSYGYTF
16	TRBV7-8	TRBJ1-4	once	CASSLAQAGLSEKLFF
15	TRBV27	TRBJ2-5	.	CASSHYGGVVETQYF
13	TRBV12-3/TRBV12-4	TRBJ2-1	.	CASSLFEAREQFF
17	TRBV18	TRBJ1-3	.	CASSPPLRTGSGNTIYF
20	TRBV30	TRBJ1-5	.	CAWSALRQGRDTYSNQPQHF
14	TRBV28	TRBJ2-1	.	CASSLSGGNNEQFF
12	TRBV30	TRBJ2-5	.	CAWGLAGETQYF
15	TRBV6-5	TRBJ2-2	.	CATTGLAGLTGELFF
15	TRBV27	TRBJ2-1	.	CASSSGRAFHNEQFF
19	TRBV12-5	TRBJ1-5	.	CASGLSGGTGGLSNQPQHF
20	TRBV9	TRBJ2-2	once	CASSVNRGAGGAPNTGELFF
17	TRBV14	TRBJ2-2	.	CASSRVGTGLWTGELFF
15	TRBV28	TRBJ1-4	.	CASRTHGTGNEKLFF